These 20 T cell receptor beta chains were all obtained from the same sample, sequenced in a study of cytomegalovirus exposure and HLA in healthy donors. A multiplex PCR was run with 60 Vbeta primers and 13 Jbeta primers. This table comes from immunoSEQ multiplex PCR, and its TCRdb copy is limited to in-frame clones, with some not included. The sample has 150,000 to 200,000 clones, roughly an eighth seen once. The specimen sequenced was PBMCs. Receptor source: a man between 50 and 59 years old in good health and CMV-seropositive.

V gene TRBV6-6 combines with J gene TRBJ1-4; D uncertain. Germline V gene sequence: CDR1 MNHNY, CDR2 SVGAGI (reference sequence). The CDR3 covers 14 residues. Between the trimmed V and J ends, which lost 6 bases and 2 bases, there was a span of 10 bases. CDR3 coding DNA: TGTGCCAGCAGCTCACAGATTACTAATGAAAAACTGTTTTTT. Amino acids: CASSSQITNEKLFF.

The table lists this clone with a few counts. The CDR3 protein is CASSPMAGQTPFF. The CDR3 DNA follows: TGTGCCAGCAGCCCCATGGCAGGACAGACGCCGTTTTTT. This chain joins TRBV7-9 and TRBJ1-4; a weak D match, TRBD1 (6 bases). This CDR3 spans 13 amino acids. Germline V gene data show CDR1 as SEHNR and CDR2 as FQNEAQ (reference sequence). V was clipped by 5 bases and J by 16 bases, with 20 bases between them.

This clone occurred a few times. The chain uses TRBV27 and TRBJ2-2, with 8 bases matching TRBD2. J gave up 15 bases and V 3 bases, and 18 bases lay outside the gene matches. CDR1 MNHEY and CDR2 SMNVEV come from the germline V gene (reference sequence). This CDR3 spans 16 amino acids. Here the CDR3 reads CASSFWITSGLTKLFF. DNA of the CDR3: TGTGCCAGCAGTTTCTGGATTACTAGCGGTCTCACCAAGTTGTTTTTT.

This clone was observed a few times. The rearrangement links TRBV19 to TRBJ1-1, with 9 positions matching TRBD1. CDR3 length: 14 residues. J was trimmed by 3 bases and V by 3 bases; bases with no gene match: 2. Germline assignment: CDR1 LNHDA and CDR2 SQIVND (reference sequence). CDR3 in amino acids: CASSMDRGDTEAFF. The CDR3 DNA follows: TGTGCCAGTAGTATGGACAGGGGTGACACTGAAGCTTTCTTT.

The CDR3 region is CAWSVLEAGELFF. The DNA for the CDR3 is TGTGCCTGGAGTGTATTGGAGGCCGGGGAGCTGTTTTTT. This chain links TRBV30 with TRBJ2-2; D possibly corresponds to TRBD2 (5 bases). V lost 0 bases and J lost 6, with 8 bases in between. In germline, CDR1 is GTSNPN, CDR2 SVGIG (reference sequence). CDR3 length: 13 residues.

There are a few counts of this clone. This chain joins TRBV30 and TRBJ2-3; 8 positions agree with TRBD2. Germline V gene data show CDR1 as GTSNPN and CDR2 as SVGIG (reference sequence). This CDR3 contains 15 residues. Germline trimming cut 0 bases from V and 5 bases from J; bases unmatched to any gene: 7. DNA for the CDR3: TGTGCCTGGAGTGTACCGGGGGGGCTGAGAGATACGCAGTATTTT. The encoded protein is CAWSVPGGLRDTQYF.

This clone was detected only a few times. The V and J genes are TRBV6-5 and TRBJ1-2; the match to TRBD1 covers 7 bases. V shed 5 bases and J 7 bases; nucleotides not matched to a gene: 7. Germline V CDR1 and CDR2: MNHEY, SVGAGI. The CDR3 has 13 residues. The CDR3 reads CASSPTTGPGYTF. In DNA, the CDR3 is TGTGCCAGCAGTCCGACGACAGGGCCTGGCTACACCTTC.

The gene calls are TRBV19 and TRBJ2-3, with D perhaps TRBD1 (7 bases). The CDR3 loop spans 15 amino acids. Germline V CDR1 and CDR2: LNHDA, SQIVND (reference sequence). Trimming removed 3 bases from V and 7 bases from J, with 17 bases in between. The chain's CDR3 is CASSIGRNRGNTQYF. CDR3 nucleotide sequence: TGTGCCAGTAGTATTGGGAGGAACAGGGGAAATACGCAGTATTTT.

The CDR3 DNA sequence: TGCAGTGCCCAGTACAATGAGCAGTTCTTC. This codes for CSAQYNEQFF. The V gene is TRBV20-1, the J gene TRBJ2-1; D unclear. This CDR3 spans 10 amino acids. From germline, CDR1 is DFQATT and CDR2 SNEGSKA (reference sequence). The V and J ends lost 6 bases and 4 bases respectively, with 4 bases between them.

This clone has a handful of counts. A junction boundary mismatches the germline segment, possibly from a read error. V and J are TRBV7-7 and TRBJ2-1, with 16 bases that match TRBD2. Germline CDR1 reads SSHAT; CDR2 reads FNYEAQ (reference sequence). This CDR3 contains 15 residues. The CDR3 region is CASSLGTSGGDEQFF. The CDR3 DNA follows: TGTGCTAGCAGCCTGGGGACTAGCGGGGGGGATGAGCAGTTCTTC.

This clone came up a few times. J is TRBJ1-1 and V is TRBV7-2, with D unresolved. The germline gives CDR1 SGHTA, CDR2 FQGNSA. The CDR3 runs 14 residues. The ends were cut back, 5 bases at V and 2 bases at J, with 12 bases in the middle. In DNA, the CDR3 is TGTGCCAGCAGCCCGGGCGGGTTTAACACTGAAGCTTTCTTT. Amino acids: CASSPGGFNTEAFF. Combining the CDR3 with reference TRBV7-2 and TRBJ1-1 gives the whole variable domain GAGVSQSPSNKVTEKGKDVELRCDPISGHTALYWYRQSLGQGLEFLIYFQGNSAPDKSGLPSDRFSAERTGGSVSTLTIQRTQQEDSAVYLCASSPGGFNTEAFFGQGTRLTVV.

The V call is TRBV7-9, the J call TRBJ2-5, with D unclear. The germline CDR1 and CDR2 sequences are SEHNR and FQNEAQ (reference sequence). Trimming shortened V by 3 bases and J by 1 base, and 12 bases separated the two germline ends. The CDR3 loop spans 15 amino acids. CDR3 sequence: CASSFQSTRQETQYF. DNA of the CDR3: TGTGCCAGCAGCTTTCAGTCCACACGCCAAGAGACCCAGTACTTC.

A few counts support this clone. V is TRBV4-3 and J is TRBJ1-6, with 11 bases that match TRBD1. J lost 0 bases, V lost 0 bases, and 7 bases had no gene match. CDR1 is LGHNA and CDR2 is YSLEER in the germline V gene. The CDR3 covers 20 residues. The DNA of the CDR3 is TGCGCCAGCAGCCAAGAATGGGACAGGGGGATTACCTCCTATAATTCACCCCTCCACTTT. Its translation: CASSQEWDRGITSYNSPLHF.

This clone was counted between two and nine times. The CDR3 DNA reads TGTGCCAGTAGTAGACCTTGGGCTGTTAGCAATCAGCCCCAGCATTTT. Translating gives CASSRPWAVSNQPQHF. The chain recombines TRBV19 with TRBJ1-5; D remains ambiguous. Germline V gives CDR1 LNHDA, CDR2 SQIVND (reference sequence). Trimming took off 4 bases at V and 0 bases at J, with 13 bases between the two ends. This CDR3 region has 16 residues.

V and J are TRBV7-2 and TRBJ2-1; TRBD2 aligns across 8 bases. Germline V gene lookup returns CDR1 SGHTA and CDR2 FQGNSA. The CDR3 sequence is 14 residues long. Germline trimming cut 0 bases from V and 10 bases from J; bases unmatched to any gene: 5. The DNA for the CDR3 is TGTGCCAGCAGCTTAGCGCGGCGGGGGGACGAGCAGTTCTTC. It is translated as CASSLARRGDEQFF. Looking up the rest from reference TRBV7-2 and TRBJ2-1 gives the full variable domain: GAGVSQSPSNKVTEKGKDVELRCDPISGHTALYWYRQSLGQGLEFLIYFQGNSAPDKSGLPSDRFSAERTGGSVSTLTIQRTQQEDSAVYLCASSLARRGDEQFFGPGTRLTVL.

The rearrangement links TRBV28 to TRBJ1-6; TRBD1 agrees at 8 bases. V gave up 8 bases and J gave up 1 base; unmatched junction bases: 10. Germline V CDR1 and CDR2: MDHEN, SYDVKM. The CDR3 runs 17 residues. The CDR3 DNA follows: TGTGCCAGCGCCCGGAGAGACAGGGGATCCTATAATTCACCCCTCCACTTT. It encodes CASARRDRGSYNSPLHF.

CDR3 residues: CASSQGDRVEEQYV. In nucleotides, the CDR3 is TGTGCCAGCAGTCAGGGGGACAGGGTCGAAGAGCAGTACGTC. V is TRBV28 and J is TRBJ2-7; 9 nucleotides line up with TRBD1. Per germline, CDR1 MDHEN and CDR2 SYDVKM. V dropped 5 bases and J dropped 7; count of bases not matched to a gene: 9. This CDR3 is 14 amino acids long.

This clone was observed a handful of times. The CDR3, as DNA: TGTGCCAGCAGTCGACAGGTAAGTGATCAGCCCCAGCATTTT. This codes for CASSRQVSDQPQHF. The rearrangement links TRBV7-2 to TRBJ1-5, with D perhaps TRBD1 (6 bases). CDR1 and CDR2 from the germline V gene are SGHTA and FQGNSA. V lost 6 bases and J lost 5, with 14 bases in between. There are 14 residues in the CDR3.

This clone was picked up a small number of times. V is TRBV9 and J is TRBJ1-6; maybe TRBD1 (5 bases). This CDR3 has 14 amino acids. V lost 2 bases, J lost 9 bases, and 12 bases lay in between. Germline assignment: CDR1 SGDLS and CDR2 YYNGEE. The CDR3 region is CASSVRYQGSPLHF. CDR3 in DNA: TGTGCCAGCAGCGTCCGATATCAGGGTTCACCCCTCCACTTT.

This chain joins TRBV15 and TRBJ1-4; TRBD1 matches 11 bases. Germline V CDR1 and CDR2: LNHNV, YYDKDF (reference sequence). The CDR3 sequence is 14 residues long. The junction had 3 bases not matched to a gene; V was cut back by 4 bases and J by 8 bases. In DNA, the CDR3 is TGTGCCACCAGCACTGGGACAGGGGGGGAAAAACTGTTTTTT. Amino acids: CATSTGTGGEKLFF.